These 28 T cell receptor beta chains were all obtained from the same sample, sequenced in a study of blood T cell repertoires in COVID-19. Generated by immunoSEQ multiplex PCR, the TCRdb table keeps only in-frame clones and is missing some. The table lists around 15,000 clones, approximately 85% of them singletons. Sample: peripheral blood. The receptors stem from an older man with active COVID-19.

V usage is TRBV11-3 and J usage is TRBJ2-1, with 14 bases matching TRBD2. V trimming: 3 bases; J trimming: 0 bases; junction bases outside the gene matches: 4. The CDR3 has 18 amino acids. In germline, CDR1 is SGHNT, CDR2 YENEEA. In DNA form, the CDR3 reads TGTGCCAGCAGCTTGACTAGCGGGGGGGGAAGCTCCTACAATGAGCAGTTCTTC. Protein: CASSLTSGGGSSYNEQFF.

The chain carries TRBV4-1 and TRBJ2-1; 12 bases fit TRBD2. J lost 1 base, V lost 2 bases, and 12 bases had no gene match. CDR3 length: 20 amino acids. Germline assignment: CDR1 MGHRA and CDR2 YSYEKL. The CDR3 coding sequence is TGCGCCAGCAGCCAAACGACTAGCGGGAGTGGGGGGAGGTCCTACAATGAGCAGTTCTTC. This sequence encodes CASSQTTSGSGGRSYNEQFF.

In this sample, this clone turned up once. The chain uses TRBV5-6 and TRBJ2-1; unclear D gene. This CDR3 is 14 amino acids long. Trimming took off 2 bases at V and 1 base at J, with 7 bases between the two ends. Germline V lookup: CDR1 SGHDT, CDR2 YYEEEE. The CDR3 is CASSFSGSYNEQFF. The CDR3 DNA reads TGTGCCAGCAGCTTCTCAGGTTCCTACAATGAGCAGTTCTTC.

In its sample, this clone was seen once. J is TRBJ2-2 and V is TRBV14; D gene unclear. V was clipped by 3 bases and J by 6 bases, with 5 bases between them. The CDR3 length is 12 residues. Germline loops: CDR1 SGHDN, CDR2 FVKESK. CDR3 amino acids: CASSQVAGELFF. The CDR3 DNA reads as TGTGCCAGCAGCCAGGTAGCCGGGGAGCTGTTTTTT.

The chain carries TRBV9 and TRBJ1-1; D is possibly TRBD1 (6 bases). Deletions cut 0 bases from V and 3 bases from J, with 21 bases between. The CDR3 is 18 amino acids. Germline V gene sequence: CDR1 SGDLS, CDR2 YYNGEE. The CDR3 protein is CASSVGPGGRLEDTEAFF. The CDR3 coding sequence is TGTGCCAGCAGCGTAGGGCCCGGGGGGCGGTTGGAGGACACTGAAGCTTTCTTT. Together with reference TRBV9 and TRBJ1-1, the CDR3 gives the full variable domain: DSGVTQTPKHLITATGQRVTLRCSPRSGDLSVYWYQQSLDQGLQFLIQYYNGEERAKGNILERFSAQQFPDLHSELNLSSLELGDSALYFCASSVGPGGRLEDTEAFFGQGTRLTVV.

This clone showed up just a few times. The chain joins TRBV11-2 to TRBJ2-1; D perhaps matches TRBD1 (5 bases). CDR1 SGHAT and CDR2 FQNNGV come from the germline V gene. The V and J ends lost 5 bases and 0 bases respectively, with 11 bases between them. The CDR3 covers 15 residues. The chain's CDR3 is CASSRQLSSYNEQFF. The DNA of the CDR3 is TGTGCCAGCAGCAGACAGCTTAGCTCCTACAATGAGCAGTTCTTC.

The V and J genes are TRBV5-1 and TRBJ2-1; D is uncertain. The CDR3 loop spans 12 amino acids. Trimming removed 4 bases from V and 7 bases from J, with 9 bases in between. Germline V CDR1 and CDR2: SGHRS, YFSETQ. The CDR3: CASSLDENEQFF. The CDR3 nucleotides are TGCGCCAGCAGCCTGGACGAGAATGAGCAGTTCTTC.

The chain uses TRBV29-1 and TRBJ2-7; 10 bases match TRBD1. Trimming removed 6 bases from V and 2 bases from J; junction bases left unmatched: 7. Looked up from germline, CDR1 is SQVTM and CDR2 is ANQGSEA. CDR3 size: 14 residues. In DNA, the CDR3 is TGCAGCGTCGAGGGACAGGGGAAGACCTACGAGCAGTACTTC. This encodes CSVEGQGKTYEQYF.

J is TRBJ2-5 and V is TRBV2; 9 bases are a match to TRBD1. Germline V gene data show CDR1 as SNHLY and CDR2 as FYNNEI. This CDR3 is built from 14 residues. V was clipped by 8 bases and J by 5 bases; unmatched bases: 9. This CDR3 reads CASLLTGGVETQYF. In DNA, the CDR3 is TGTGCCAGCCTACTTACAGGGGGCGTGGAGACCCAGTACTTC.

With regard to this clone: The junction departs from germline at one end; a sequencing error may be responsible. The chain couples TRBV6-2 or TRBV6-3 to TRBJ2-6; 10 bases align to TRBD2. Germline CDR1 and CDR2: MNHEY and SVGEGT. The CDR3 has 11 amino acids. The CDR3 coding sequence is TGTGCCAGCAGCCTCGGGACTAGCGCCTGGTTT. It yields the protein CASSLGTSAWF.

The V gene is TRBV10-1, the J gene TRBJ2-1; 11 nucleotides align to TRBD1. The germline gives CDR1 WNHNN, CDR2 SYGVQD (reference sequence). The CDR3 sequence is 20 residues long. The J segment lost 7 bases and the V segment lost 4 bases, leaving 21 bases of the junction unmatched. The chain's CDR3 is CASSARTGGLGAGVRNEQFF. CDR3 coding DNA: TGCGCCAGCAGTGCCCGGACAGGGGGCTTAGGAGCGGGAGTGAGGAATGAGCAGTTCTTC.

J is TRBJ2-5 and V is TRBV12-3 or TRBV12-4; D gene uncertain. The CDR3 contains 11 residues. Trimming removed 4 bases from V and 5 bases from J, with 5 bases in between. The CDR3 sequence: CASSSLETQYF. DNA of the CDR3: TGTGCCAGCAGTTCTCTGGAGACCCAGTACTTC.

The V gene is TRBV10-3, the J gene TRBJ1-5, with a weak D call TRBD1 (6 bases). This CDR3 spans 17 amino acids. Germline-derived CDR1 and CDR2 are ENHRY and SYGVKD. V was cut by 3 bases and J by 9 bases, with 24 bases left in between. CDR3 DNA sequence: TGTGCCATCAGTGATCCTCGGGCAGGGGCGTCATTCCGGCCCCAGCATTTT. This sequence encodes CAISDPRAGASFRPQHF.

This clone appeared a few times. This chain uses TRBV28 with TRBJ2-7; 10 nucleotides match TRBD2. The CDR3 runs 15 residues. Germline V gives CDR1 MDHEN, CDR2 SYDVKM. J lost 2 bases, V lost 5 bases, and 6 bases had no gene match. CDR3 in DNA: TGTGCCAGCAGTCCCGGGACTAGCGTAGCCTACGAGCAGTACTTC. Protein product: CASSPGTSVAYEQYF.

The gene calls are TRBV12-3 or TRBV12-4 and TRBJ2-2; 7 positions match TRBD1. This CDR3 spans 13 amino acids. V dropped 6 bases and J dropped 6; count of bases not matched to a gene: 4. The CDR3 loop is CASRRDRPGELFF. In DNA form, the CDR3 reads TGTGCCAGCAGACGGGACAGACCCGGGGAGCTGTTTTTT.

The genes are TRBV5-1 and TRBJ2-7; D is unresolved. The CDR3 runs 17 residues. Germline V CDR1 and CDR2: SGHRS, YFSETQ. V was cut by 5 bases and J by 1 base, with 22 bases left in between. For the CDR3, the DNA is TGCGCCAGCAGACAGAGCCCAACAGCTCTTAGATCCTACGAGCAGTACTTC. This translates into CASRQSPTALRSYEQYF.

This clone showed up just a few times. The CDR3 nucleotides are TGTGCCAGTAGTAGGACAGGGAGGGAGACCCAGTACTTC. The encoded protein is CASSRTGRETQYF. The chain links TRBV19 to TRBJ2-5, with 8 bases matching TRBD1. The germline gives CDR1 LNHDA, CDR2 SQIVND (reference sequence). Germline trimming cut 4 bases from V and 5 bases from J; bases unmatched to any gene: 3. The CDR3 is 13 residues long. Combining the CDR3 with reference TRBV19 and TRBJ2-5 gives the whole variable domain DGGITQSPKYLFRKEGQNVTLSCEQNLNHDAMYWYRQDPGQGLRLIYYSQIVNDFQKGDIAEGYSVSREKKESFPLTVTSAQKNPTAFYLCASSRTGRETQYFGPGTRLLVL.

The chain employs TRBV5-4 and TRBJ2-1; tentative D call: TRBD2 (6 bases). Germline CDR1 and CDR2: SGHNT and YYREEE (reference sequence). The CDR3 sequence is 13 residues long. V gave up 4 bases and J gave up 3 bases, with 8 bases separating them. This CDR3 reads CASSVSGYNEQFF. CDR3 nucleotide sequence: TGTGCCAGCAGCGTTAGCGGCTACAATGAGCAGTTCTTC.

This chain links TRBV12-3 or TRBV12-4 with TRBJ2-3, with a tentative D call TRBD2 (5 bases). V lost 5 bases and J 6 bases, leaving 9 bases between the germline ends. The CDR3 runs to 12 residues. The CDR3, as DNA: TGTGCCAGCAGTCGGGGTGGGGATACGCAGTATTTT. Its protein is CASSRGGDTQYF.

The rearrangement uses TRBV19 and TRBJ2-2; a possible D gene is TRBD2 (6 bases). Germline lookup yields CDR1 LNHDA and CDR2 SQIVND (reference sequence). The length of the CDR3 is 14 residues. Trimming shortened V by 10 bases and J by 1 base, and 13 bases separated the two germline ends. CDR3 sequence reads: CATRAGLNTGELFF. CDR3 DNA: TGTGCCACCCGAGCGGGCTTGAACACCGGGGAGCTGTTTTTT.

The V gene is TRBV27, the J gene TRBJ1-6; the match to TRBD1 covers 8 bases. Germline CDR1 and CDR2: MNHEY and SMNVEV (reference sequence). This CDR3 has 17 residues. V lost 4 bases to trimming and J lost 0 bases; unmatched junction nucleotides: 5. CDR3 in amino acids: CASSSGTGSSYNSPLHF. CDR3 coding DNA: TGTGCCAGCAGTTCCGGGACAGGCAGCTCCTATAATTCACCCCTCCACTTT.

This clone was found once. V and J are TRBV11-2 and TRBJ2-7; TRBD2 aligns across 10 bases. Germline V lookup: CDR1 SGHAT, CDR2 FQNNGV. V dropped 1 base and J dropped 2; count of bases not matched to a gene: 11. The CDR3 length is 18 residues. The CDR3 reads CASSLGPGGSGGAYEQYF. Written as DNA, the CDR3 is TGTGCCAGCAGCTTAGGACCGGGAGGGAGCGGGGGGGCCTACGAGCAGTACTTC.

V and J are TRBV28 and TRBJ2-1, with 10 bases aligning to TRBD2. The CDR3 has 15 amino acids. Germline CDR1 and CDR2: MDHEN and SYDVKM. Germline trimming cut 3 bases from V and 6 bases from J; bases unmatched to any gene: 5. The CDR3: CASSLTSGPFNEQFF. The CDR3, as DNA: TGTGCCAGCAGTTTGACTAGCGGGCCGTTCAATGAGCAGTTCTTC.

V gene TRBV7-2 combines with J gene TRBJ2-3, with D possibly TRBD1 on 5 matching bases. V dropped 3 bases and J dropped 0 bases, with 7 bases sitting between them. In germline, CDR1 is SGHTA, CDR2 FQGNSA. CDR3 length: 14 amino acids. CDR3 in amino acids: CASSLTASTDTQYF. CDR3 nucleotide sequence: TGTGCCAGCAGCTTGACAGCCAGCACAGATACGCAGTATTTT.

The J gene is TRBJ2-7, the V gene TRBV6-6; a possible D gene is TRBD1 (5 bases). The germline V and J ends were trimmed by 4 bases and 0 bases, with 16 bases remaining between them. This CDR3 region has 16 residues. Germline CDR1 and CDR2: MNHNY and SVGAGI (reference sequence). The DNA of the CDR3 is TGTGCCAGCAGTTCCGATAGGGGCCGTCACTCCTACGAGCAGTACTTC. Translating gives CASSSDRGRHSYEQYF.

This clone came up once. This chain uses TRBV19 with TRBJ2-2; D gene unclear. The V and J ends lost 2 bases and 6 bases respectively, with 10 bases between them. This CDR3 has 14 amino acids. Germline V lookup: CDR1 LNHDA, CDR2 SQIVND (reference sequence). DNA of the CDR3: TGTGCCAGTAGTATATTCTCTGGAGCCGGGGAGCTGTTTTTT. It is translated as CASSIFSGAGELFF. The complete variable domain, with remaining parts taken from reference TRBV19 and TRBJ2-2, reads DGGITQSPKYLFRKEGQNVTLSCEQNLNHDAMYWYRQDPGQGLRLIYYSQIVNDFQKGDIAEGYSVSREKKESFPLTVTSAQKNPTAFYLCASSIFSGAGELFFGEGSRLTVL.

This clone was detected once. J is TRBJ2-3 and V is TRBV24-1, with unresolved D. The CDR3 length is 14 residues. CDR1 and CDR2 from the germline V gene are KGHDR and SFDVKD. Between the trimmed V and J ends, which lost 5 bases and 3 bases, there was a span of 11 bases. This CDR3 is CATSGPTGTDTQYF. CDR3 nucleotides: TGTGCCACCAGTGGCCCGACCGGGACAGATACGCAGTATTTT.

The chain is built from TRBV28 and TRBJ2-1; D is possibly TRBD1 (6 bases). This CDR3 contains 17 residues. The ends were cut back, 6 bases at V and 8 bases at J, with 26 bases in the middle. The germline V gene has CDR1 MDHEN and CDR2 SYDVKM. The CDR3 loop reads CASRKTGWSILAYEQFF. The CDR3 nucleotides are TGTGCCAGCAGAAAAACAGGGTGGTCTATCCTGGCGTATGAGCAGTTCTTC.